This TCR beta chain originates from a study of CD8 T cells in ankylosing spondylitis. On this clonotype: As yet, its antigen is unknown.

Each CDR3 protein gets one entry after TCRdb re-called the 5' RACE reads with MiXCR. The sample holds roughly 370,000 distinct CDR3 sequences, about 20% seen once. Regarding the study as a whole: Ankylosing spondylitis blood appeared to be characterized by a TCR beta motif of eight or nine highly homologous variants.

CDR1 and CDR2 from the germline V gene are SNHLY and FYNNEI. This CDR3 has 15 residues. V lost 8 bases to trimming and J lost 2 bases; unmatched junction nucleotides: 7. This sequence was found in a male donor with ankylosing spondylitis. The V and J genes are TRBV2 and TRBJ2-2, with 8 bases that match TRBD2. Sequenced sample: blood, either unsorted or a sorted T cell fraction (not recorded which). Written as DNA, the CDR3 is TGTGCCAGCCAGCGGGGGCAGGTTAACACCGGGGAGCTGTTTTTT. The encoded protein is CASQRGQVNTGELFF.